The next 26 T cell receptor beta chains were all read from a single sample in a study of blood T cell repertoires in COVID-19. Some clones are missing from TCRdb's copy, which holds only in-frame ones; the method was immunoSEQ multiplex PCR. This table holds about 300,000 clones, roughly 85% found once. Sequencing was performed on PBMCs or T cells enriched from blood (not recorded which). These receptors came from a woman in her 50s who had recovered from COVID-19.

This clone has a single count. CDR3 DNA: TGTGCCAGCAGTTACTCTGTCGACAGTACTGGGGAGCAGTACTTC. Its protein product is CASSYSVDSTGEQYF. J is TRBJ2-7 and V is TRBV6-5; possible D gene TRBD1, 5 bases. CDR3 length: 15 residues. The germline gives CDR1 MNHEY, CDR2 SVGAGI. Trimming took off 0 bases at V and 7 bases at J, with 16 bases between the two ends.

CDR3 in DNA: TGTGCCAGCTCACCAATCAGGGGCACTGGAAACACCATATATTTT. Translation: CASSPIRGTGNTIYF. This chain links TRBV18 with TRBJ1-3; TRBD1 is a possible D gene (6 bases). The CDR3 has 15 residues. Germline-derived CDR1 and CDR2 are KGHSH and LQKENI. Trimming removed 2 bases from V and 2 bases from J, with 10 bases in between. The variable domain in full, with the rest retrieved from reference TRBV18 and TRBJ1-3, is NAGVMQNPRHLVRRRGQEARLRCSPMKGHSHVYWYRQLPEEGLKFMVYLQKENIIDESGMPKERFSAEFPKEGPSILRIQQVVRGDSAAYFCASSPIRGTGNTIYFGEGSWLTVV.

The genes are TRBV28 and TRBJ2-7; 7 nucleotides line up with TRBD2. This CDR3 has 15 residues. V shed 2 bases, J shed 0 bases, and the junction held 4 bases outside the gene matches. Germline CDR1 MDHEN, CDR2 SYDVKM. The CDR3, as DNA: TGTGCCAGCAGTTTAGTCGGGGGGTCCTCCTACGAGCAGTACTTC. It encodes CASSLVGGSSYEQYF.

The V and J genes are TRBV7-9 and TRBJ1-1; tentative D call: TRBD1 (6 bases). The V gene lost 5 bases and the J gene lost 3 bases, with 16 bases spanning the gap. Germline assignment: CDR1 SEHNR and CDR2 FQNEAQ (reference sequence). The CDR3 is made up of 15 amino acids. The CDR3 region is CASSPGGAEYTEAFF. Here the CDR3 DNA reads TGTGCCAGCAGCCCCGGGGGGGCAGAGTACACTGAAGCTTTCTTT. Full variable domain (outside the CDR3, taken from reference TRBV7-9 and TRBJ1-1): DTGVSQNPRHKITKRGQNVTFRCDPISEHNRLYWYRQTLGQGPEFLTYFQNEAQLEKSRLLSDRFSAERPKGSFSTLEIQRTEQGDSAMYLCASSPGGAEYTEAFFGQGTRLTVV.

This rearrangement joins TRBV5-5 to TRBJ1-2; tentative D call: TRBD1 (6 bases). Between the trimmed V and J ends, which lost 1 base and 7 bases, there was a span of 23 bases. The CDR3 covers 17 residues. Germline V gene sequence: CDR1 SGHKS, CDR2 YYEKEE (reference sequence). The CDR3 DNA sequence: TGTGCCAGCAGCTTGATTCAGGGGAGACACCCGGCCGGTGGCTACACCTTC. This codes for CASSLIQGRHPAGGYTF.

This rearrangement joins TRBV10-3 to TRBJ2-3; D may be TRBD1 (5 bases). Trimming shortened V by 6 bases and J by 2 bases, and 15 bases separated the two germline ends. This CDR3 has 15 amino acids. Looked up from germline, CDR1 is ENHRY and CDR2 is SYGVKD. CDR3 coding DNA: TGTGCCATCAGCGCCAAGACAGTCTCCACAGATACGCAGTATTTT. Translation: CAISAKTVSTDTQYF.

The CDR3 DNA follows: TGCGCCAGCAGCCAAGCTAGAAATCAGCCCCAGCATTTT. Protein sequence: CASSQARNQPQHF. The V gene is TRBV4-1, the J gene TRBJ1-5, with no clear D. The CDR3 loop spans 13 amino acids. V was clipped by 1 base and J by 4 bases, with 5 bases between them. CDR1 is MGHRA and CDR2 is YSYEKL in the germline V gene.

The V and J genes are TRBV10-3 and TRBJ1-1; D remains unclear. Trimming pared 2 bases from V and 7 bases from J, leaving 11 bases between. The CDR3 spans 13 residues. The germline CDR1 and CDR2 sequences are ENHRY and SYGVKD. The CDR3 nucleotides read TGTGCCATCAGTGAGCAGGTCAGTGGTGAAGCTTTCTTT. This encodes CAISEQVSGEAFF.

The sample holds one count of this clone. V gene TRBV10-2 combines with J gene TRBJ2-7, with 7 bases that match TRBD1. V shed 2 bases, J shed 8 bases, and the junction held 12 bases outside the gene matches. The germline V gene encodes CDR1 WSHSY and CDR2 SAAADI. The CDR3 loop spans 15 amino acids. The CDR3 nucleotides read TGCGCCAGCAGTGAGCAGACCACCGGGACAGATAAGCAGTACTTC. Its protein product is CASSEQTTGTDKQYF.

V is TRBV7-9 and J is TRBJ1-5; unclear D gene. CDR1 SEHNR and CDR2 FQNEAQ come from the germline V gene (reference sequence). V was pared by 5 bases and J by 2 bases, with 4 bases between. This CDR3 has 12 residues. CDR3 bases: TGTGCCAGCAGCCGGGGCAATCAGCCCCAGCATTTT. Translated, it gives CASSRGNQPQHF.

This chain uses TRBV29-1 with TRBJ2-5; a weak D match, TRBD1 (6 bases). The V gene lost 2 bases and the J gene lost 3 bases, with 16 bases spanning the gap. The CDR3 consists of 15 residues. Germline V gene data show CDR1 as SQVTM and CDR2 as ANQGSEA. The CDR3 nucleotides are TGCAGCGTTGAAAGAGCGCAGGGGAAAGAAGAGACCCAGTACTTC. Its protein product is CSVERAQGKEETQYF.

The rearrangement joins TRBV12-3 or TRBV12-4 to TRBJ1-2, with no clear D. The CDR3 consists of 13 residues. The germline V and J ends were trimmed by 3 bases and 8 bases, with 13 bases remaining between them. The CDR3 reads CASSLVEVSGYTF. CDR3 bases: TGTGCCAGCAGTTTGGTGGAGGTATCCGGCTACACCTTC.

The J gene is TRBJ1-2, the V gene TRBV12-2; TRBD1 was called by the table and not checked on the DNA. TRBV12-2 is designated a pseudogene. The CDR3 has 13 amino acids. CDR3 DNA sequence: TGTGCAAGTCGCCTCGACAGGGTTCGCGGCTACACCTTC. Its translation: CASRLDRVRGYTF.

The chain links TRBV5-6 to TRBJ2-5; the D gene is possibly TRBD1 (6 bases). Deletions cut 4 bases from V and 5 bases from J, with 15 bases between. Germline CDR1 and CDR2: SGHDT and YYEEEE. The CDR3 covers 14 residues. CDR3 nucleotides: TGTGCCAGCAGCCGTGATCAGGGGCTGGAGACCCAGTACTTC. Translation: CASSRDQGLETQYF.

V gene TRBV14 combines with J gene TRBJ2-2; D is ambiguous. The CDR3 runs 12 residues. The ends were cut back, 2 bases at V and 7 bases at J, with 5 bases in the middle. CDR1 is SGHDN and CDR2 is FVKESK in the germline V gene. The CDR3: CASSQRIGELFF. The CDR3 DNA reads TGTGCCAGCAGCCAACGTATCGGGGAGCTGTTTTTT.

This chain connects TRBV7-2 to TRBJ2-1; 8 bases are shared with TRBD2. The ends lost 1 base at V and 4 bases at J; junction bases unmatched: 12. CDR3 length: 18 residues. Germline V gene lookup returns CDR1 SGHTA and CDR2 FQGNSA. This CDR3 is CASSLGGTGLGRYNEQFF. The CDR3 DNA reads as TGTGCCAGCAGCTTAGGGGGGACGGGACTAGGTAGATACAATGAGCAGTTCTTC. The full variable domain, its missing parts supplied by reference TRBV7-2 and TRBJ2-1, is GAGVSQSPSNKVTEKGKDVELRCDPISGHTALYWYRQSLGQGLEFLIYFQGNSAPDKSGLPSDRFSAERTGGSVSTLTIQRTQQEDSAVYLCASSLGGTGLGRYNEQFFGPGTRLTVL.

This sequence joins TRBV7-3 and TRBJ1-2, with no clear D. This CDR3 has 13 residues. The germline gives CDR1 SGHTA, CDR2 FQGTGA. The V gene lost 0 bases and the J gene lost 4 bases, with 6 bases spanning the gap. CDR3 region: CASSLTGAYGYTF. The CDR3 nucleotides are TGTGCCAGCAGCTTAACCGGTGCCTATGGCTACACCTTC.

This chain connects TRBV30 to TRBJ1-5, with 7 bases lining up with TRBD1. Germline CDR1 and CDR2: GTSNPN and SVGIG (reference sequence). The ends lost 5 bases at V and 3 bases at J; junction bases unmatched: 10. The CDR3 sequence is 15 residues long. The CDR3 here is CAWELPGQFNQPQHF. The CDR3 bases are TGTGCCTGGGAACTCCCGGGACAGTTCAATCAGCCCCAGCATTTT.

The chain employs TRBV12-2 and TRBJ1-5; TRBD1 is taken as the D call from the table, unchecked against the DNA. TRBV12-2 is noted as a pseudogene. There are 16 residues in the CDR3. CDR3 DNA: TGTGCAAGTCGCTTAGCGTCGGGACAGGGGAATCAGCCCCAGCATTTT. Translating gives CASRLASGQGNQPQHF.

The rearrangement uses TRBV6-2 or TRBV6-3 and TRBJ2-4; possible D gene TRBD2, 5 bases. V lost 1 base to trimming and J lost 0 bases, with 10 bases between them. Germline V gene data show CDR1 as MNHEY and CDR2 as SVGEGT. CDR3 length: 16 amino acids. The CDR3 region is CASSYFGVLAKNIQYF. The CDR3 region has the DNA TGTGCCAGCAGTTACTTCGGGGTCCTAGCCAAAAACATTCAGTACTTC.

The CDR3 region has the DNA TGTGCCAGCAGCGCACGAGTGACGGGGGGCTCCTACAATGAGCAGTTCTTC. Its protein product is CASSARVTGGSYNEQFF. The J gene is TRBJ2-1, the V gene TRBV9, with 7 nucleotides matching TRBD2. The germline CDR1 and CDR2 sequences are SGDLS and YYNGEE. V lost 3 bases and J lost 0; bases outside the gene matches: 9. This CDR3 has 17 amino acids.

This clone was counted many times. This rearrangement joins TRBV7-2 to TRBJ1-2; D call uncertain. CDR3 length: 14 residues. Trimming cost V 4 bases and J 5 bases, with 14 bases left between them. In germline, CDR1 is SGHTA, CDR2 FQGNSA. The CDR3 is CASSSQQAVYGYTF. The CDR3, as DNA: TGTGCCAGCAGCTCGCAGCAGGCAGTTTATGGCTACACCTTC.

V and J are TRBV5-6 and TRBJ1-2, with 7 nucleotides matching TRBD1. The junction had 10 bases not matched to a gene; V was cut back by 3 bases and J by 8 bases. The CDR3 covers 14 residues. CDR1 and CDR2 from the germline V gene are SGHDT and YYEEEE. The CDR3 loop reads CASSWDSQEEGYTF. CDR3 in DNA: TGTGCCAGCAGCTGGGACAGTCAGGAGGAGGGCTACACCTTC. Full variable domain (outside the CDR3, taken from reference TRBV5-6 and TRBJ1-2): DAGVTQSPTHLIKTRGQQVTLRCSPKSGHDTVSWYQQALGQGPQFIFQYYEEEERQRGNFPDRFSGHQFPNYSSELNVNALLLGDSALYLCASSWDSQEEGYTFGSGTRLTVV.

J is TRBJ1-5 and V is TRBV5-6, with 7 bases fitting TRBD1. V shed 2 bases, J shed 1 base, and the junction held 3 bases outside the gene matches. Germline V gives CDR1 SGHDT, CDR2 YYEEEE. The CDR3 covers 15 residues. The CDR3 sequence: CASSLYRGSNQPQHF. The DNA of the CDR3 is TGTGCCAGCAGCTTATACAGGGGAAGCAATCAGCCCCAGCATTTT.

V and J are TRBV7-7 and TRBJ2-5, with D possibly being TRBD2 (5 bases). The CDR3 is 15 residues long. Trimming stripped 1 base from V and 1 base from J, with 10 bases between. The germline V gene has CDR1 SSHAT and CDR2 FNYEAQ (reference sequence). CDR3 in DNA: TGTGCCAGCAGCTTAGGGGTCGGGATCCAAGAGACCCAGTACTTC. Its protein is CASSLGVGIQETQYF.

The chain recombines TRBV3-1 (or the pseudogene TRBV3-2) with TRBJ1-2, with a tentative D call TRBD1 (6 bases). The CDR3 is 12 amino acids. V lost 4 bases, J lost 6 bases, and 9 bases lay in between. Germline V gene data show CDR1 as LGHDT and CDR2 as YNNKEL (reference sequence). The chain's CDR3 is CASSLQGDGYTF. The CDR3 coding sequence is TGTGCCAGCAGCCTACAGGGAGATGGCTACACCTTC.